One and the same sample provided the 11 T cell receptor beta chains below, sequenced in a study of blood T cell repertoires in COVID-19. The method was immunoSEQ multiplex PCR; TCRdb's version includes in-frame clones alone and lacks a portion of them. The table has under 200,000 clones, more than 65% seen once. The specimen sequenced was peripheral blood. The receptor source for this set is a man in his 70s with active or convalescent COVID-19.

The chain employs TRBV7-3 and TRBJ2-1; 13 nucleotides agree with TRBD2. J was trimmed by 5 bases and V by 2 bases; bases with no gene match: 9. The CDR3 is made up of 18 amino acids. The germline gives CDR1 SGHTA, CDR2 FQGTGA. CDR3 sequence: CASSLGGYTSGRDNEQFF. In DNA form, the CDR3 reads TGTGCCAGCAGCTTAGGGGGCTACACTAGCGGGAGGGACAATGAGCAGTTCTTC.

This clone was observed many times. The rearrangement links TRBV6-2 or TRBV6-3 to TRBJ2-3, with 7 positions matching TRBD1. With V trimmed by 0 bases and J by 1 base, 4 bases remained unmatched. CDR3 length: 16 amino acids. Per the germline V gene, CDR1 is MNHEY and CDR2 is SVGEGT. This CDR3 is CASSYSLGGGTDTQYF. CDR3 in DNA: TGTGCCAGCAGTTACTCGTTAGGGGGCGGCACAGATACGCAGTATTTT.

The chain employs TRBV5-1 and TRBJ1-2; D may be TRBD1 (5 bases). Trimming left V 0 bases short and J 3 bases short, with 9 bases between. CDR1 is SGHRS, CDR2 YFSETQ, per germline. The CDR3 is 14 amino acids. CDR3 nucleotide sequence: TGCGCCAGCAGCTTGGAGGGCAGGGACTATGGCTACACCTTC. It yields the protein CASSLEGRDYGYTF.

In nucleotides, the CDR3 is TGTGCCTACCTCGACAGGCTCAGCATCAATCAGCCCCAGCATTTT. Amino acid sequence: CAYLDRLSINQPQHF. The rearrangement links TRBV30 to TRBJ1-5, with TRBD1 as a possible D gene (6 bases). Germline V CDR1 and CDR2: GTSNPN, SVGIG (reference sequence). The V end lost 7 bases, the J end lost 3 bases, and 19 bases lay between the germline ends. The CDR3 totals 15 residues. The full variable domain, its missing parts supplied by reference TRBV30 and TRBJ1-5, is SQTIHQWPATLVQPVGSPLSLECTVEGTSNPNLYWYRQAAGRGLQLLFYSVGIGQISSEVPQNLSASRPQDRQFILSSKKLLLSDSGFYLCAYLDRLSINQPQHFGDGTRLSIL.

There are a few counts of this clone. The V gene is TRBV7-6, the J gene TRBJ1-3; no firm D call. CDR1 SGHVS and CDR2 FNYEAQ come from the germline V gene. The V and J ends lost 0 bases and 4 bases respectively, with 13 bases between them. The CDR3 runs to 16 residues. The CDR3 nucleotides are TGTGCCAGCAGCTTAGCCCTACGAGGGAGCGGAAACACCATATATTTT. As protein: CASSLALRGSGNTIYF. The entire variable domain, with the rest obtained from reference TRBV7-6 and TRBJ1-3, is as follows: GAGVSQSPRYKVTKRGQDVALRCDPISGHVSLYWYRQALGQGPEFLTYFNYEAQQDKSGLPNDRFSAERPEGSISTLTIQRTEQRDSAMYRCASSLALRGSGNTIYFGEGSWLTVV.

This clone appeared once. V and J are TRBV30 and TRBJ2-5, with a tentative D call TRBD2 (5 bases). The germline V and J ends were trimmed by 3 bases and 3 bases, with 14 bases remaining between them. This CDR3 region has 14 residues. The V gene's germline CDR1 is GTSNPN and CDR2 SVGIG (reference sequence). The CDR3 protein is CAWRNPGKKETQYF. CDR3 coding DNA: TGTGCCTGGAGGAACCCCGGGAAGAAAGAGACCCAGTACTTC.

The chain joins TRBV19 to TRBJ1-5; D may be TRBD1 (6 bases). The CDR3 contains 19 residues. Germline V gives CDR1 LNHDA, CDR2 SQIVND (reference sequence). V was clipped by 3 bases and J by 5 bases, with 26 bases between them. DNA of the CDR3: TGTGCCAGTAGTATTCGGGCAGGGGCAGTTCCGATCCTTGATCAGCCCCAGCATTTT. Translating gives CASSIRAGAVPILDQPQHF.

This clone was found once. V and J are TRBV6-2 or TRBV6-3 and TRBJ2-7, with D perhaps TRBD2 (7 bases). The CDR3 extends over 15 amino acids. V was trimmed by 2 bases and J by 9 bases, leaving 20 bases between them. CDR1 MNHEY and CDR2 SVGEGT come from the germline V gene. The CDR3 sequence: CASSYKTWTGGRQYF. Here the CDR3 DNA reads TGTGCCAGCAGTTACAAAACGTGGACGGGGGGCAGGCAGTACTTC.

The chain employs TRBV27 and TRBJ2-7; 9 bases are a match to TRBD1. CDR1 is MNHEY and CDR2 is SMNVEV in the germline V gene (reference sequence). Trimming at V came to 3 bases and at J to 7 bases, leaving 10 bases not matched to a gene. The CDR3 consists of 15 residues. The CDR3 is CASSLAGTGNKEQYF. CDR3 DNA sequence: TGTGCCAGCAGTTTGGCAGGGACAGGGAACAAGGAGCAGTACTTC.

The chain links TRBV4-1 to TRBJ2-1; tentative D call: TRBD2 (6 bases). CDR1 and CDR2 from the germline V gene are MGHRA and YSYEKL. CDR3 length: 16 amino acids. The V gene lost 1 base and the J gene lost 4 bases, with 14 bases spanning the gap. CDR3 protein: CASSQAPGLEYNEQFF. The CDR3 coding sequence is TGCGCCAGCAGCCAAGCTCCGGGACTGGAATACAATGAGCAGTTCTTC.

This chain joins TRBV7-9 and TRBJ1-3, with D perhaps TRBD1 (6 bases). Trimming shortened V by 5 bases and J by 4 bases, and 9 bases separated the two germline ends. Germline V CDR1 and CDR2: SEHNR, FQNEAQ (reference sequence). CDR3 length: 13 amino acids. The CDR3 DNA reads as TGTGCCAGCAGCGCTACAGGGGGAAACACCATATATTTT. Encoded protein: CASSATGGNTIYF.